A single T cell receptor beta chain is shown here with its context. This clonotype occurred many times. Its cognate antigen has yet to be identified. There are no base qualities to consult, and no much larger clone falls within one base. V is pared back by 6 bases and J by 3 bases, with 13 bases lying between the germline termini. From the cysteine through the phenylalanine, the CDR3 covers 13 amino acids. This entry keeps only the CDR3 DNA: 39 bases, framed from base 1. CDR1 DFQATT and CDR2 SNEGSKA are derived from the germline V gene (reference sequence). Synthesis of TCR cDNA relied on 5'RACE template switching, a step that introduced a universal primer site along with unique molecular identifiers. Priming of cDNA synthesis was performed from both the TCR alpha and TCR beta constant segments. Libraries were amplified in two PCR steps, with sample barcodes and sequencing adapters added in the second step. Sequencing of the libraries was done on either Illumina HiSeq 2500 (2x100 bp) or NovaSeq (2x150 bp). The authors processed their data as follows. Demultiplexing of reads and collapsing into UMI consensus sequences were performed with MIGEC, and V(D)J alignment was carried out with MiXCR. Vaccine-responding clonotypes were identified with edgeR using replicate PBMC samples, with FDR below 0.01 and a log2 fold change above 5 up to day 15 being required. Each bulk clonotype received a CD4 or CD8 identity based on whether the sequenced CD4 or CD8 repertoire contained that clonotype at higher abundance. Using fastp trimming at Q25 and MiXCR clonotype assembly, TCRdb reanalyzed the public sequencing data and kept in-frame beta chains. Each record represents a unique CDR3 protein, reported with the most common genes and DNA among its rows. TCRdb, rather than the study authors, made the V and J calls. The sample table records about 580,000 distinct CDR3 sequences; approximately 16% of these occur just once. Jointly, the top ten make up around 15% of the sample.

These data come from a study of T cells after yellow fever vaccination (dated by TCRdb to 2018 to 2020). Regarding the research as a whole: Libraries from fractions with low cell numbers were prepared with the SMART-Seq v4 Ultra Low Input RNA kit. Two healthy male donors made up the cohort, one aged 18 to 29 years and the other aged 30 to 40 years. To track T-cell clones before and after primary and booster YFV17D yellow fever vaccination, bulk TCR alpha and beta repertoires were sequenced longitudinally. Blood samples were taken at several timepoints before and after primary and secondary immunization, and bulk PBMC replicates and cell subsets were isolated.

Overall results and qualifications from the work: A small share of clonotypes occurred in both CD4 and CD8 compartments, likely arising from convergent recombination. Computational filtering was needed because FACS-sorted repertoires could contain abundant contaminating clonotypes from the bulk population. Because only a couple of donors were included in the study, the extent to which the findings can be generalized is limited. The secondary T-cell response was found to be weaker but faster than the primary response, with a peak reached on day 5 rather than on day 15. Most clones expanded after primary vaccination (around 96% of CD4 and 70% to 90% of CD8) were re-detected after the booster, suggesting that broad memory maintenance occurred.

The label giving this sample's treatment or condition can be read as: live attenuated yellow fever vaccine strain. At every blood-draw timepoint, two biological replicates of bulk PBMCs were collected. PBMCs were isolated from peripheral blood using a standard Ficoll-Paque protocol. TriZol was used to extract RNA from bulk PBMCs, from CD4 and CD8 fractions, and from dextramer-positive and dextramer-negative fractions. The material sequenced was PBMCs, taken 4 to 6 days after the first yellow fever vaccination. The chain is assembled from TRBV20-1 and TRBJ2-3; no D gene call is confident. This receptor was obtained from a man between 18 and 35 years old who received the YFV17D yellow fever vaccine. In nucleotide form, the sequence is TGCAGTGCCGACGAACGAGGAACAGATACGCAGTATTTT. The translation is CSADERGTDTQYF.